This TCR beta chain is drawn from a study of low-dose radiotherapy and immunotherapy resistance in tumors. Time point of the sample: before trial treatment. Using a constant-region primer together with a V-primer adapter, TCRs were subjected to around 22 PCR cycles of amplification. TCRdb redid the calling of the reads with MiXCR, one entry per CDR3 protein. The sample consists of about 46,000 distinct CDR3 sequences, approximately 12% of them appearing once. The TCR comes from a female donor with ovarian cancer. The sequenced sample was PBMCs, obtained before treatment.

For the CDR3, the DNA is TGCAGCGTAGTTAACCGGGCCCTCTATGAGCAGTTCTTC. Its translation is CSVVNRALYEQFF. V is TRBV29-1 and J is TRBJ2-1; no clear D gene. The V end lost 6 bases, the J end lost 8 bases, and 17 bases lay between the germline ends. This CDR3 spans 13 amino acids. Germline CDR1 is SQVTM and CDR2 is ANQGSEA.